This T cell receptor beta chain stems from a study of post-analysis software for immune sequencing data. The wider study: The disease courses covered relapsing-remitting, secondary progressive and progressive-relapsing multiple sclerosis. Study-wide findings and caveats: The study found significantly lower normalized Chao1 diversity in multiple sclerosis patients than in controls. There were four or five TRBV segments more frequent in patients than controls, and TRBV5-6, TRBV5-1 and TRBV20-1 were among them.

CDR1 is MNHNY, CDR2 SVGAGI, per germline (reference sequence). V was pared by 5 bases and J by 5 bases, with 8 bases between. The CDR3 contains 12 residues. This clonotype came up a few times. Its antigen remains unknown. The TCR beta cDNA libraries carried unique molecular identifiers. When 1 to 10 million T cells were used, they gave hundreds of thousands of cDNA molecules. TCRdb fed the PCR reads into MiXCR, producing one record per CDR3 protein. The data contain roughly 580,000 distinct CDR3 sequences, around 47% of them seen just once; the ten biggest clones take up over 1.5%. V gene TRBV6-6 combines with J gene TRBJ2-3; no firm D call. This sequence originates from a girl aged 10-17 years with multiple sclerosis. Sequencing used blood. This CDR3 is CASSVLGDTQYF. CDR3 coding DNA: TGTGCCAGCAGTGTACTGGGAGATACGCAGTATTTT.